The 4 T cell receptor beta chains presented below share a single source sample, sequenced in a study of OX40 agonist ivuxolimab in advanced cancers. The data were produced by immunoSEQ multiplex PCR, yet TCRdb's version contains in-frame clones alone and is incomplete. Of roughly 43,000 clones listed, approximately 85% are singletons. The starting material was CD4+ or CD8+ T cells sorted from blood, obtained in a trial of the OX40 agonist ivuxolimab. Receptors were obtained from an adult with an advanced solid tumor such as melanoma, head and neck, liver or kidney cancer.

The V and J genes are TRBV6-1 and TRBJ2-3, with D unresolved. This CDR3 region has 13 residues. The germline gives CDR1 MNHNS, CDR2 SASEGT. The V gene lost 10 bases and the J gene lost 2 bases, with 13 bases spanning the gap. The CDR3 DNA reads TGTGCCATCTCGGGCTACTACACAGATACGCAGTATTTT. This codes for CAISGYYTDTQYF.

J is TRBJ2-5 and V is TRBV9; 10 bases map to TRBD2. There are 16 residues in the CDR3. Germline V CDR1 and CDR2: SGDLS, YYNGEE. V was clipped by 1 base and J by 5 bases; unmatched bases: 8. The DNA of the CDR3 is TGTGCCAGCAGCGTATGGTCTAGCGGGGGTCGGGAGACCCAGTACTTC. Translating it yields CASSVWSSGGRETQYF.

As for this clone: At one boundary the junction diverges from the germline segment, which might be a read error. In DNA form, the CDR3 reads TGTGCCAGCAGTCTGGCAGTGAACGCTGAAGCTTTCTTT. The encoded protein is CASSLAVNAEAFF. The chain employs TRBV6-1 and TRBJ1-1; D not resolved. CDR3 length: 13 residues. Germline assignment: CDR1 MNHNS and CDR2 SASEGT.

In this sample, this clone turned up once. This rearrangement joins TRBV9 to TRBJ2-2; D gene uncertain. Deletions cut 4 bases from V and 7 bases from J, with 17 bases between. The CDR3 totals 15 residues. The germline V gene has CDR1 SGDLS and CDR2 YYNGEE. The CDR3 nucleotides are TGTGCCAGCAGCCCCTACACCCGATTCGGCGGGGAGCTGTTTTTT. Encoded protein: CASSPYTRFGGELFF.